This TCR beta chain originates from a study of blood T cell repertoires in COVID-19. Background on the study: The study drew acute and convalescent COVID-19 samples from the United States, Italy and Spain. In each case, the material was cDNA or gDNA derived from T cells, B-cell-depleted T cells, or PBMCs.

Trimming stripped 8 bases from V and 3 bases from J, with 9 bases between. CDR1 is SNHLY and CDR2 is FYNNEI in the germline V gene. This CDR3 has 12 amino acids. Original analysis: By means of reference gene primer amplification, nucleated cell counts were estimated. TCRdb's table, derived via immunoSEQ multiplex PCR, lists solely in-frame clones and lacks some. V, J and clone size are taken as reported in that table, and D and trimming were inferred from the DNA itself. The sample yields around 100,000 clones, more than 75% seen once. Sequenced material: peripheral blood. The rearrangement links TRBV2 to TRBJ2-3; a weak D match, TRBD2 (5 bases). This sequence originates from a woman in her twenties or thirties with acute or convalescent COVID-19. The CDR3 loop is CASQRTTDTQYF. The CDR3 bases are TGTGCCAGCCAAAGGACTACAGATACGCAGTATTTT.